What follows is one T cell receptor (beta chain) and its context. The antigen remains undetermined. The data were produced by immunoSEQ multiplex PCR, yet TCRdb's version contains in-frame clones alone and is incomplete. The sample gives 150,000 to 200,000 clones, around 83% of which show up once; roughly 13% is in the top ten. The donors were in the approximately 130-subject validation cohort; that cohort was separate from the approximately 670-subject first cohort. The data were taken from a study of cytomegalovirus exposure and HLA in healthy donors. General study results and limits: The study listed under 200 cytomegalovirus-associated TCR beta chains. Three CMV-associated chains were confirmed in vitro to be specific for CMV antigens.

The receptor's source is a woman in her twenties or thirties in good health and CMV-seropositive. Sequenced material: PBMCs.

This chain's CDR3 is CASSTLGQGAKNIQYF. The CDR3, as DNA: TGTGCCAGCAGTACTCTCGGACAGGGAGCCAAAAACATTCAGTACTTC. V and J are TRBV28 and TRBJ2-4, with 8 bases matching TRBD1. This CDR3 contains 16 residues. Unmatched junction bases numbered 6, after V lost 5 bases and J lost 0 bases. Germline V CDR1 and CDR2: MDHEN, SYDVKM.